Only a few counts were recorded for the clone carrying this T cell receptor beta chain. The data belong to a study of metastatic and nonmetastatic thyroid tumors. Looking at the study overall: Patients with malignant and benign thyroid disease provided blood and tumor or nodule tissue, whose repertoires were compared.

Authors' methods: The distant-metastasis classifier for papillary thyroid cancer was built from CDR3 differences across clinicopathological groups. TCRdb reassembled clones from the PCR reads with MiXCR. Clone size and V and J calls follow TCRdb, not the original study. Altogether under 60,000 clones are present, approximately 20% being singletons, with the ten largest covering 3.5% to 4%. Every patient underwent thyroid surgery untreated. V lost 3 bases and J 4 bases, leaving 7 bases between the germline ends. The CDR3 has 12 residues. The chain recombines TRBV12-3 or TRBV12-4 with TRBJ2-7; D unresolved. This clonotype originated in a male donor with papillary thyroid cancer or a benign thyroid nodule (not recorded which). Some clones in this sample may be carry-over from other donors' samples. What was sequenced was blood. The CDR3 nucleotides are TGTGCCAGCAGTTTTGACGGTTACGAGCAGTACTTC. Encoded protein: CASSFDGYEQYF.